These T cell receptor beta chains were read from a single sample in a study of blood T cell repertoires in COVID-19. Only in-frame clones appear in the TCRdb table, and some are missing; sequencing was by immunoSEQ multiplex PCR. Here the sample spans about 270,000 clones, approximately 92% being singletons. Input material: PBMCs or T cells enriched from blood (not recorded which). Receptors originate from a woman under 30 who had recovered from COVID-19. Both conserved end residues are part of each CDR3. The D gene is left open where the match is weak. The listing skips clone size in some rows; elsewhere it reads once, few, many or a size class.

J	V	D	size	DNA	CDR3
TRBJ2-7	TRBV10-3	TRBD1	.	TGTGCCATCAAGGCGGACAGGACCTCCTACGAGCAGTACTTC	CAIKADRTSYEQYF
TRBJ1-2	TRBV5-6	TRBD1	.	TGTGCCAGCAGGGGGACAGGGCCTTTCTATGGCTACACCTTC	CASRGTGPFYGYTF
TRBJ1-5	TRBV12-3/TRBV12-4	.	.	TGTGCCAGCAGCGGCCGGGGGAATCAGCCCCAGCATTTT	CASSGRGNQPQHF
TRBJ2-5	TRBV6-5	.	once	TGTGCCAGCAGTTACTCCCGGGTAGGCAGGGCCCAGTACTTC	CASSYSRVGRAQYF
TRBJ2-1	TRBV5-1	.	.	TGCGCCAGCAGCGGCCTACGGGATGAGCAGTTCTTC	CASSGLRDEQFF
TRBJ1-6	TRBV10-2	.	.	TGCGCCAGCACAAACTCCTATAATTCACCCCTCCACTTT	CASTNSYNSPLHF
TRBJ2-1	TRBV20-1	.	.	TGCAGTGCTAAGAGTGGTGAGCAGTTCTTC	CSAKSGEQFF
TRBJ1-4	TRBV5-1	.	once	TGCGCCACCGGAACCGGGACATCTAATGAAAAACTGTTTTTT	CATGTGTSNEKLFF
TRBJ1-2	TRBV5-1	TRBD1	.	TGCGCCAGCAGCCCGACAGGGGATGGCTACACCTTC	CASSPTGDGYTF
TRBJ1-3	TRBV11-2	TRBD1	.	TGTGCCAGCAGCTTAGGGACAGGGTTTGGAAACACCATATATTTT	CASSLGTGFGNTIYF
TRBJ1-2	TRBV6-1	TRBD1	once	TGTGCCAGCAGTCCCGGACAGGGTAGCGGCTACACCTTC	CASSPGQGSGYTF